This TCR beta chain was observed in a study of blood T cell repertoires in COVID-19. Study in general: Sites in the United States, Italy and Spain provided acute and convalescent COVID-19 samples. T cells, B-cell-depleted T cells, or PBMCs provided the cDNA or gDNA that served as material.

The V segment lost 2 bases and the J segment 8 bases; nucleotides outside the gene matches: 6. Per germline, CDR1 SNHLY and CDR2 FYNNEI. This CDR3 is 14 amino acids long. Original processing methods: Cell counts per sample came from amplifying reference gene primers. Only in-frame clones appear in the TCRdb table, and some are missing; sequencing was by immunoSEQ multiplex PCR. V, J and clone size were drawn from that table, and D and trimming were deduced from the DNA. The sample consists of about 190,000 clones, 78% of them appearing once. J is TRBJ1-2 and V is TRBV2; 9 bases line up with TRBD1. The TCR comes from a woman older than 75 with active or convalescent COVID-19. Sequencing was performed on peripheral blood. The CDR3 nucleotides are TGTGCCAGCAGTGAAAACGGACAGGGGCGGGGCTACACCTTC. Its protein product is CASSENGQGRGYTF.